Given below is one T cell receptor beta chain in context. Produced via immunoSEQ multiplex PCR; TCRdb's table is partial and in-frame only. The sample lists around 250,000 clones, 80% to 90% occurring once. This specimen belongs to a study of blood T cell repertoires in COVID-19. V was pared by 4 bases and J by 4 bases, with 3 bases of the junction left unmatched. The germline V gene encodes CDR1 MDHEN and CDR2 SYDVKM. The CDR3 sequence is 13 residues long. The rearrangement links TRBV28 to TRBJ1-2, with 7 nucleotides matching TRBD1. Sequencing used PBMCs or T cells enriched from blood (not recorded which). The source of this sequence is a woman aged 40 to 49 who had been exposed to COVID-19. CDR3 loop: CASSSTGPYGYTF. The CDR3 DNA follows: TGTGCCAGCAGTTCGACAGGGCCCTATGGCTACACCTTC.